This T cell receptor beta chain originates from a study of CD8 T cells in Susac syndrome. With random hexamers, roughly 0.45 to 1 ug RNA was reverse transcribed. In TCRdb, the immunoSEQ multiplex PCR reads were re-called with MiXCR into one record per CDR3 protein. Among some 160,000 distinct CDR3 sequences listed, about 95% were seen once. TCR beta sequences were obtained from blood CD8+ and CD4+ T cells. The multiple sclerosis control cohort comprised treatment-naive individuals presenting with stable or active relapsing-remitting disease. TEMRA cells were FACS-enriched, unlike CD8+ and CD4+ T cells, which were negatively isolated. This CDR3 is 14 amino acids long. Germline V gene lookup returns CDR1 SEHNR and CDR2 FQNEAQ (reference sequence). With 3 bases clipped from V and 5 bases from J, the junction kept 4 bases outside the gene matches.

The material sequenced was CD8+ T cells from PBMCs. The receptor comes from a human donor with multiple sclerosis. The J gene is TRBJ2-4, the V gene TRBV7-9; 7 nucleotides match TRBD1. CDR3 in DNA: TGTGCCAGCAGCTTCCTCGACAGGGAAAACATTCAGTACTTC. This sequence encodes CASSFLDRENIQYF.